A single sample gave rise to the 18 T cell receptor beta chains below, sequenced in a study of PD-L1 blockade in urothelial cancer. Method: immunoSEQ multiplex PCR; TCRdb's copy keeps in-frame clones and lacks some. Seen here are around 53,000 clones, approximately 87% observed once, and the top ten hold about 5.8%. Source: PBMCs, taken around atezolizumab (anti-PD-L1) treatment. Receptors were obtained from a man aged 40-50 years with urothelial cancer.

This chain joins TRBV11-2 and TRBJ2-3; TRBD2 aligns across 10 bases. This CDR3 comprises 19 residues. Germline V gene lookup returns CDR1 SGHAT and CDR2 FQNNGV. V trimming: 6 bases; J trimming: 2 bases; junction bases outside the gene matches: 17. CDR3 in amino acids: CASRNPAGGPGSLTDTQYF. The CDR3, as DNA: TGTGCCAGCAGGAACCCAGCGGGAGGGCCTGGGTCACTCACAGATACGCAGTATTTT.

The chain carries TRBV5-1 and TRBJ1-1; D is uncertain. Trimming left V 4 bases short and J 4 bases short, with 20 bases between. CDR1 SGHRS and CDR2 YFSETQ come from the germline V gene. The CDR3 is 16 residues long. CDR3 nucleotides: TGCGCCAGCAGCCCCCTGTTCAGTCAGGAGGGCACTGAAGCTTTCTTT. Translating it yields CASSPLFSQEGTEAFF.

The CDR3 DNA follows: TGCGCCAGCAGCCAGCCGGGACAGAACAACCGCTATGGCTACACCTTC. It is translated as CASSQPGQNNRYGYTF. The V gene is TRBV4-1, the J gene TRBJ1-2; TRBD1 aligns across 7 bases. CDR3 length equals 16 residues. Germline trimming cut 3 bases from V and 4 bases from J; bases unmatched to any gene: 11. Germline CDR1 reads MGHRA; CDR2 reads YSYEKL.

The rearrangement links TRBV5-1 to TRBJ1-1; 7 bases align to TRBD1. The CDR3 covers 15 residues. Germline V lookup: CDR1 SGHRS, CDR2 YFSETQ. J lost 1 base, V lost 3 bases, and 6 bases had no gene match. The CDR3 region has the DNA TGCGCCAGCAGCTGGGAATACAGGGGGAACACTGAAGCTTTCTTT. Amino acid sequence: CASSWEYRGNTEAFF.

The V and J genes are TRBV11-2 and TRBJ2-1, with TRBD2 matching 16 bases. V lost 3 bases, J lost 5 bases, and 4 bases stayed unmatched. The CDR3 consists of 17 residues. Germline values: CDR1 SGHAT, CDR2 FQNNGV. The CDR3 loop reads CASSLGTSGRGDNEQFF. CDR3 coding DNA: TGTGCCAGCAGCTTGGGGACTAGCGGGAGGGGGGACAATGAGCAGTTCTTC.

This clone was seen a single time. The rearrangement uses TRBV28 and TRBJ2-3, with 7 bases fitting TRBD2. The ends lost 4 bases at V and 1 base at J; junction bases unmatched: 5. Germline V gene data show CDR1 as MDHEN and CDR2 as SYDVKM. The CDR3 has 15 amino acids. The CDR3 protein is CASSSRLAGTDTQYF. In DNA, the CDR3 is TGTGCCAGCAGTTCCCGACTAGCTGGCACAGATACGCAGTATTTT.

This chain connects TRBV30 to TRBJ2-7; the D gene is possibly TRBD2 (6 bases). The germline gives CDR1 GTSNPN, CDR2 SVGIG (reference sequence). The V end was cut by 1 base, the J end by 7 bases, with 17 bases between. The CDR3 contains 14 residues. The CDR3 nucleotides are TGTGCCTGGAGTGGGGGAGGAACCGTACGAGAGCAGTACTTC. Residues: CAWSGGGTVREQYF.

The chain combines TRBV2 with TRBJ2-7, with a possible D match to TRBD2 (5 bases). Trimming took 4 bases from V and 3 from J, leaving 13 bases between them. This CDR3 spans 14 amino acids. CDR1 is SNHLY and CDR2 is FYNNEI in the germline V gene. CDR3 protein: CASSVLEARYEQYF. The CDR3 bases are TGTGCCAGCAGTGTTCTGGAGGCCCGCTACGAGCAGTACTTC.

The V and J genes are TRBV7-2 and TRBJ2-7; TRBD2 agrees at 12 bases. The CDR3 totals 15 residues. V gave up 5 bases and J gave up 5 bases; unmatched junction bases: 7. CDR1 is SGHTA and CDR2 is FQGNSA in the germline V gene. CDR3 loop: CASSLMTSGSNEQYF. The DNA for the CDR3 is TGTGCCAGCAGCCTAATGACTAGCGGGAGTAACGAGCAGTACTTC.

V usage is TRBV30 and J usage is TRBJ2-7; D possibly corresponds to TRBD2 (6 bases). V dropped 0 bases and J dropped 6 bases, with 12 bases sitting between them. The CDR3 consists of 13 residues. Germline values: CDR1 GTSNPN, CDR2 SVGIG (reference sequence). The CDR3 sequence is CAWSVTAAGEQYF. The CDR3 DNA reads as TGTGCCTGGAGTGTAACGGCAGCGGGCGAGCAGTACTTC.

The chain carries TRBV30 and TRBJ2-2; 7 bases map to TRBD2. The CDR3 is 14 amino acids. With 5 bases clipped from V and 4 bases from J, the junction kept 7 bases outside the gene matches. Per the germline V gene, CDR1 is GTSNPN and CDR2 is SVGIG (reference sequence). The CDR3 loop is CAWRLASTTGELFF. The CDR3 region has the DNA TGTGCCTGGCGACTAGCCTCTACCACCGGGGAGCTGTTTTTT.

This chain joins TRBV25-1 and TRBJ1-4, with TRBD1 identical over 9 bases. Germline V gene data show CDR1 as MGHDK and CDR2 as SYGVNS. The CDR3 is 18 amino acids. The V gene end was trimmed by 4 bases and the J gene end by 0 bases; junction bases not matched to a gene: 9. The CDR3 DNA sequence: TGTGCCAGCAGTGGACTGGGACAGGGCTTCACAACTAATGAAAAACTGTTTTTT. Protein sequence: CASSGLGQGFTTNEKLFF.

This sequence joins TRBV7-2 and TRBJ2-3, with a tentative D call TRBD2 (6 bases). Deletions cut 8 bases from V and 6 bases from J, with 21 bases between. The CDR3 totals 15 residues. Per the germline V gene, CDR1 is SGHTA and CDR2 is FQGNSA. Written as DNA, the CDR3 is TGTGCCAGCCTGTCGACTCAAAGCCGGGGGGATACGCAGTATTTT. Translating it yields CASLSTQSRGDTQYF.

The rearrangement links TRBV19 to TRBJ2-1; 11 bases align to TRBD2. There are 15 residues in the CDR3. Per germline, CDR1 LNHDA and CDR2 SQIVND (reference sequence). V dropped 5 bases and J dropped 6; count of bases not matched to a gene: 6. CDR3 in DNA: TGTGCCAGTAGTTTCTCTAGCGGGAGGTCCAATGAGCAGTTCTTC. Its protein is CASSFSSGRSNEQFF.

This chain links TRBV2 with TRBJ2-1, with a possible D match to TRBD2 (5 bases). V lost 7 bases, J lost 9 bases, and 10 bases lay in between. In germline, CDR1 is SNHLY, CDR2 FYNNEI. The CDR3 runs 11 residues. In nucleotides, the CDR3 is TGTGCCAGCATGAGGGATGGTGAGCAGTTCTTC. Protein: CASMRDGEQFF.

This clone appeared a few times. V and J are TRBV12-5 and TRBJ2-3; 10 positions match TRBD2. The V gene end was trimmed by 1 base and the J gene end by 2 bases; junction bases not matched to a gene: 3. CDR1 LGHNT and CDR2 FRNRAP come from the germline V gene. This CDR3 has 16 amino acids. DNA for the CDR3: TGTGCTAGTGGTTTGGGACTAGCGGGCCTCACAGATACGCAGTATTTT. It is translated as CASGLGLAGLTDTQYF.

This chain uses TRBV5-5 with TRBJ2-5; no clear D. This CDR3 is built from 14 residues. The V gene's germline CDR1 is SGHKS and CDR2 YYEKEE (reference sequence). With 1 base removed from V and 1 base from J, the gap between germline ends came to 8 bases. The CDR3 reads CASSLPTGQETQYF. The CDR3 region has the DNA TGTGCCAGCAGCTTGCCGACGGGCCAAGAGACCCAGTACTTC.

This clone has just one count. The J gene is TRBJ2-7, the V gene TRBV27, with D tentatively TRBD2 (6 bases). The germline gives CDR1 MNHEY, CDR2 SMNVEV (reference sequence). CDR3 length equals 17 residues. V gave up 2 bases and J gave up 2 bases, with 19 bases separating them. The CDR3 nucleotides read TGTGCCAGCAGTTTAAAAGGTGGCGGGATCGGAGCCTACGAGCAGTACTTC. Its translation: CASSLKGGGIGAYEQYF.